One and the same sample provided the 17 T cell receptor beta chains below, sequenced in a study of cytomegalovirus exposure and HLA in healthy donors. PCR used 60 Vbeta primers and 13 Jbeta primers. Only in-frame clones appear in the TCRdb table, and some are missing; sequencing was by immunoSEQ multiplex PCR. The sample has 150,000 to 200,000 clones; approximately 78% are singletons. Input material: PBMCs. Every receptor here comes from a male donor in good health and CMV-seropositive.

V usage is TRBV5-6 and J usage is TRBJ2-3, with D possibly being TRBD2 (6 bases). Trimming took off 0 bases at V and 5 bases at J, with 16 bases between the two ends. This CDR3 comprises 16 residues. Germline CDR1 and CDR2: SGHDT and YYEEEE. CDR3 coding DNA: TGTGCCAGCAGCTTGGGGGGGGTCACTAGAGAAGATACGCAGTATTTT. Its protein product is CASSLGGVTREDTQYF.

The V gene is TRBV4-3, the J gene TRBJ2-5; D may be TRBD1 (6 bases). Looked up from germline, CDR1 is LGHNA and CDR2 is YSLEER. The CDR3 length is 16 residues. The V gene lost 0 bases and the J gene lost 5 bases, with 16 bases spanning the gap. In nucleotides, the CDR3 is TGCGCCAGCAGCCAAGATAGAGGGGGACACAGGGAGACCCAGTACTTC. It specifies CASSQDRGGHRETQYF.

The chain has TRBV18 and TRBJ2-7; 8 bases match TRBD1. Germline lookup yields CDR1 KGHSH and CDR2 LQKENI. Trimming removed 3 bases from V and 2 bases from J; junction bases left unmatched: 9. The CDR3 length is 16 residues. Here the CDR3 reads CASSPLSGQGTYEQYF. CDR3 sequence (DNA): TGTGCCAGCTCACCCTTATCTGGACAGGGAACCTACGAGCAGTACTTC.

On this clone itself: Its ends do not fully match the called genes, so a read error is possible. For the CDR3, the DNA is TGTACCAGCAGCCAGGAAGCCCAGTACTTC. Translated, it gives CTSSQEAQYF. This rearrangement joins TRBV11-2 to TRBJ2-5, with D hard to call. Germline V gene lookup returns CDR1 SGHAT and CDR2 FQNNGV. The CDR3 runs to 10 residues. The full variable domain, in which reference TRBV11-2 and TRBJ2-5 provide the parts outside the CDR3, is EAGVAQSPRYKIIEKRQSVAFWCNPISGHATLYWYQQILGQGPKLLIQFQNNGVVDDSQLPKDRFSAERLKGVDSTLKIQPAKLEDSAVYLCTSSQEAQYFGPGTRLLVL.

The count of this clone is one. The V call is TRBV6-5, the J call TRBJ1-5; a weak D match, TRBD1 (5 bases). The CDR3 consists of 13 residues. CDR1 is MNHEY, CDR2 SVGAGI, per germline. Between the trimmed V and J ends, which lost 8 bases and 5 bases, there was a span of 13 bases. The CDR3 protein is CASGGDIDQPQHF. DNA for the CDR3: TGTGCCAGCGGGGGGGATATCGATCAGCCCCAGCATTTT.

The chain combines TRBV25-1 with TRBJ2-7; D is perhaps TRBD1 (6 bases). Germline CDR1 is MGHDK and CDR2 is SYGVNS. The length of the CDR3 is 15 residues. The germline V and J ends were trimmed by 5 bases and 3 bases, with 17 bases remaining between them. The CDR3 nucleotides read TGTGCCAGCAGTCGTCTTAAGAGGGGGTACTACGAGCAGTACTTC. Its protein is CASSRLKRGYYEQYF.

The chain employs TRBV18 and TRBJ2-5; TRBD1 matches 8 bases. The CDR3 length is 14 residues. Germline V lookup: CDR1 KGHSH, CDR2 LQKENI. J was trimmed by 5 bases and V by 6 bases; bases with no gene match: 8. The CDR3 coding sequence is TGTGCCAGCTCCCCGGACAGGGCAATCGAGACCCAGTACTTC. As protein: CASSPDRAIETQYF.

The chain employs TRBV5-1 and TRBJ2-2, with D maybe TRBD1 (5 bases). Trimming pared 3 bases from V and 4 bases from J, leaving 13 bases between. The CDR3 extends over 15 amino acids. Germline-derived CDR1 and CDR2 are SGHRS and YFSETQ. CDR3 bases: TGCGCCAGCAGCTGGGGCGCGTCTCTCACCGGGGAGCTGTTTTTT. It translates to CASSWGASLTGELFF.

The J gene is TRBJ1-6, the V gene TRBV18; possibly TRBD1 for D (6 bases). With 4 bases removed from V and 0 bases from J, the gap between germline ends came to 7 bases. Germline V CDR1 and CDR2: KGHSH, LQKENI. The CDR3 runs 15 residues. The CDR3 region is CASSQQGSYNSPLHF. As DNA, the CDR3 is TGTGCCAGCTCACAACAGGGCTCCTATAATTCACCCCTCCACTTT.

This clone occurred once. The chain uses TRBV15 and TRBJ1-2; D not certain. The CDR3 spans 15 residues. In germline, CDR1 is LNHNV, CDR2 YYDKDF (reference sequence). Trimming removed 0 bases from V and 0 bases from J, with 8 bases in between. The CDR3 region has the DNA TGTGCCACCAGCAGAGAGAACAGCCCTAACTATGGCTACACCTTC. Translated: CATSRENSPNYGYTF.

The genes are TRBV27 and TRBJ1-1, with D possibly being TRBD1 (6 bases). With 6 bases removed from V and 4 bases from J, the gap between germline ends came to 18 bases. Germline V CDR1 and CDR2: MNHEY, SMNVEV (reference sequence). The CDR3 is 15 residues long. The chain's CDR3 is CASRPIRGWSTEAFF. In DNA, the CDR3 is TGTGCCAGCAGACCCATTAGGGGGTGGAGCACTGAAGCTTTCTTT.

J is TRBJ1-5 and V is TRBV19; 8 bases map to TRBD1. In germline, CDR1 is LNHDA, CDR2 SQIVND (reference sequence). Germline trimming cut 9 bases from V and 0 bases from J; bases unmatched to any gene: 13. This CDR3 is 17 amino acids long. CDR3 coding DNA: TGTGCCAGCACCCGTCGACAGGGGATGGATAGCAATCAGCCCCAGCATTTT. As protein: CASTRRQGMDSNQPQHF.

The chain uses TRBV19 and TRBJ1-5; the D gene is possibly TRBD1 (6 bases). V gave up 5 bases and J gave up 0 bases, with 11 bases separating them. Germline V lookup: CDR1 LNHDA, CDR2 SQIVND (reference sequence). The CDR3 loop spans 15 amino acids. The CDR3 here is CASSSHRDSNQPQHF. The CDR3 nucleotides read TGTGCCAGTAGTTCCCACAGGGATAGCAATCAGCCCCAGCATTTT.

The V gene is TRBV4-3, the J gene TRBJ2-1; 7 bases are a match to TRBD2. CDR1 is LGHNA, CDR2 YSLEER, per germline. V was clipped by 2 bases and J by 0 bases; unmatched bases: 7. This CDR3 is built from 17 residues. Here the CDR3 reads CASSQYGTTSSYNEQFF. CDR3 bases: TGCGCCAGCAGCCAATATGGGACTACGAGCTCCTACAATGAGCAGTTCTTC.

In regard to this clone: At one of its ends the junction is not consistent with the germline gene, which may arise from a read error. This CDR3 is CASSFGSGGPQNF. The DNA of the CDR3 is TGTGCCAGCAGCTTCGGTAGCGGGGGCCCTCAGAACTTC. The V and J genes are TRBV11-2 and TRBJ2-5, with TRBD2 matching 9 bases. The CDR3 spans 13 residues. CDR1 SGHAT and CDR2 FQNNGV come from the germline V gene. The full variable domain, in which reference TRBV11-2 and TRBJ2-5 provide the parts outside the CDR3, is EAGVAQSPRYKIIEKRQSVAFWCNPISGHATLYWYQQILGQGPKLLIQFQNNGVVDDSQLPKDRFSAERLKGVDSTLKIQPAKLEDSAVYLCASSFGSGGPQNFGPGTRLLVL.

The chain carries TRBV5-1 and TRBJ1-1; 8 nucleotides align to TRBD1. Germline assignment: CDR1 SGHRS and CDR2 YFSETQ. The CDR3 runs 14 residues. V lost 4 bases, J lost 1 base, and 3 bases stayed unmatched. The chain's CDR3 is CASSGQGSNTEAFF. The CDR3 DNA reads TGCGCCAGCAGCGGACAGGGTTCGAACACTGAAGCTTTCTTT.

The V gene is TRBV30, the J gene TRBJ2-1; a weak D match, TRBD2 (5 bases). Trimming took off 2 bases at V and 7 bases at J, with 12 bases between the two ends. Germline V CDR1 and CDR2: GTSNPN, SVGIG (reference sequence). CDR3 length equals 13 residues. CDR3 coding DNA: TGTGCCTGGAGTAACGGGATCAGTAATGAGCAGTTCTTC. Translation: CAWSNGISNEQFF.